Listed below are T cell receptor beta chains from one sample, sequenced in a study of blood T cell repertoires in COVID-19. Here immunoSEQ multiplex PCR was the method, and the copy in TCRdb shows in-frame clones only, minus some. This sample has 410,000 or so clones, with 75% to 90% found just once. What was sequenced was peripheral blood. The receptor source for this set is a woman aged 40-49 years with COVID-19, enrolled during active disease. CDR3s include the opening cysteine and the closing phenylalanine or tryptophan. The D gene is left open where the match is weak. The listing skips clone size in some rows; elsewhere it reads once, few, many or a size class.

j_call d_call clone_size v_call cdr3_nt cdr3_aa
TRBJ2-7 TRBD1 NA TRBV12-3/TRBV12-4 TGTGCCAGCAGTTACAGGGGTGACGAGCAGTACTTC CASSYRGDEQYF
TRBJ1-5 NA NA TRBV28 TGTGCCAGCGAGAGTAGCAATCAGCCCCAGCATTTT CASESSNQPQHF
TRBJ2-3 NA NA TRBV27 TGTGCCAGCAGTACGGAGCGGAATACGCAGTATTTT CASSTERNTQYF
TRBJ1-2 NA once TRBV7-2 TGTGCCAGCAGCTATGGAGCTAACTATGGCTACACCTTC CASSYGANYGYTF
TRBJ1-6 TRBD1 NA TRBV30 TGTGCCTGGAGGGGAAACAGGGGGAATTCACCCCTCCACTTT CAWRGNRGNSPLHF
TRBJ2-3 TRBD2 NA TRBV5-3 TGTGCCAGAAGCTTGGGGACTAGCGGGAGAAGCACAGATACGCAGTATTTT CARSLGTSGRSTDTQYF
TRBJ1-2 TRBD1 NA TRBV28 TGTGCCAGCAGTCCATCCCTACAGGGGACTCTCTATGGCTACACCTTC CASSPSLQGTLYGYTF
TRBJ1-3 NA NA TRBV28 TGTGCCAGCCAGGGTAGTGGAAACACCATATATTTT CASQGSGNTIYF
TRBJ2-3 TRBD1 NA TRBV7-3 TGTGCCAGCAGCTTAACGGGAGGGACAGGGACAGATACGCAGTATTTT CASSLTGGTGTDTQYF
TRBJ2-7 TRBD1 many TRBV7-9 TGTGCCAGCAGCTCGCCAACCGGGACAGGGGGCGACGAGCAGTACTTC CASSSPTGTGGDEQYF
TRBJ2-1 TRBD1 NA TRBV28 TGTGCCAGCCTAAGGGACAGGGGGATATACAATGAGCAGTTCTTC CASLRDRGIYNEQFF
TRBJ1-2 NA NA TRBV5-4 TGTGCCAGCAGCGACAGGTACTATGGCTACACCTTC CASSDRYYGYTF
TRBJ2-1 TRBD1 NA TRBV3-1/TRBV3-2 TGTGCCAGCAGCCCACACGGACAGGGTCGGGGGAATGAGCAGTTCTTC CASSPHGQGRGNEQFF